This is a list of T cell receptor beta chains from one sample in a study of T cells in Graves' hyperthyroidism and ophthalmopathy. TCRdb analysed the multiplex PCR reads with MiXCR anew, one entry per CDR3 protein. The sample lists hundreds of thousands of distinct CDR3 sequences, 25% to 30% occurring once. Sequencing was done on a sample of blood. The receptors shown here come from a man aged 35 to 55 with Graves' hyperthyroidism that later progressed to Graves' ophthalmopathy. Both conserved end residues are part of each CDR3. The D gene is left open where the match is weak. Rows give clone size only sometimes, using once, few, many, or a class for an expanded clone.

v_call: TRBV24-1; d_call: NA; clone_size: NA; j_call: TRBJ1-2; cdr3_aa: CATWDGLYGYTF; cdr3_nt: TGTGCCACCTGGGACGGCCTATATGGCTACACCTTC
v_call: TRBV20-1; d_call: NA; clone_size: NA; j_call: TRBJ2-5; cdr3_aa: CSASGLTETQYF; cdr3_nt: TGCAGTGCGTCTGGACTGACGGAGACCCAGTACTTC
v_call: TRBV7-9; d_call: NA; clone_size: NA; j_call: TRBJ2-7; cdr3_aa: CASSLVVGYEQYF; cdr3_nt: TGTGCCAGCAGCCTGGTGGTTGGATACGAGCAGTACTTC
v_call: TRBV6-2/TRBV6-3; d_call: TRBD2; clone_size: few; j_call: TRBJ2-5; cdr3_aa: CASTDSGRSETQYF; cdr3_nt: TGTGCCAGCACCGATAGCGGGAGGAGCGAGACCCAGTACTTC
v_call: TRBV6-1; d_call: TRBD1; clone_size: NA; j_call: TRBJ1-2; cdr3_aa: CASSRTGDIGSYGYTF; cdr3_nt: TGTGCCAGCAGCAGGACAGGGGATATCGGATCCTATGGCTACACCTTC
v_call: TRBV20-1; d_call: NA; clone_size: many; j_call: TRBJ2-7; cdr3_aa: CSARPTDGLADYEQYF; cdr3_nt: TGCAGTGCTAGGCCGACAGACGGGCTAGCAGACTACGAGCAGTACTTC
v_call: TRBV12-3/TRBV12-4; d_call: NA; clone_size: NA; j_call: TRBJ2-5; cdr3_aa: CASSFLGGRETQYF; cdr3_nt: TGTGCCAGCAGTTTCCTGGGGGGCCGGGAGACCCAGTACTTC
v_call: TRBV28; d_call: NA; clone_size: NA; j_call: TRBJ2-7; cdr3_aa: CASSPARGAYEQYF; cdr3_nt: TGTGCCAGCAGCCCAGCCAGGGGTGCCTACGAGCAGTACTTC
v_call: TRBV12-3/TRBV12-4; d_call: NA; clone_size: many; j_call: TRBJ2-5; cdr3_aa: CASSPGTEKETQYF; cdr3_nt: TGTGCCAGCAGCCCCGGGACTGAAAAAGAGACCCAGTACTTC
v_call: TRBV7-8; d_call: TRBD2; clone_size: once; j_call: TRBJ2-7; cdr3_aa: CASSAGLGVSYEQYF; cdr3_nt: TGTGCCAGCAGCGCAGGACTAGGTGTTTCCTACGAGCAGTACTTC
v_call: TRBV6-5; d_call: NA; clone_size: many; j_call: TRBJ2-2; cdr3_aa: CASSYVQKNTGELFF; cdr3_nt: TGTGCCAGCAGTTACGTCCAGAAAAACACCGGGGAGCTGTTTTTT
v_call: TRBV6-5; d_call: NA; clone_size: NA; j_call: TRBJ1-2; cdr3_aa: CASSYSIPGGGYTF; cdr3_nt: TGTGCCAGCAGTTACTCGATACCCGGGGGAGGCTACACCTTC
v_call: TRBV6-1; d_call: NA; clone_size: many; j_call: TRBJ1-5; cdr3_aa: CASGGGNQPQHF; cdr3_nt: TGTGCCAGCGGCGGAGGCAATCAGCCCCAGCATTTT
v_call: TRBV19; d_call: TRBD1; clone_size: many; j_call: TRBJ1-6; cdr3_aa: CASSPRGRGDSPLHF; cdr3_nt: TGTGCCAGTAGCCCTCGGGGCAGGGGGGATTCACCCCTCCACTTT
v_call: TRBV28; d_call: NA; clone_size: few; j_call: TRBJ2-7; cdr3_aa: CASSRNAGAGSSYEQYF; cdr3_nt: TGTGCCAGCAGCCGCAACGCGGGGGCAGGGAGTTCCTACGAGCAGTACTTC
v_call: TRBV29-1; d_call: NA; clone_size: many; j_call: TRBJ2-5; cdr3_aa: CSASRLGETQYF; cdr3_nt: TGCAGCGCGTCGAGGCTCGGAGAGACCCAGTACTTC